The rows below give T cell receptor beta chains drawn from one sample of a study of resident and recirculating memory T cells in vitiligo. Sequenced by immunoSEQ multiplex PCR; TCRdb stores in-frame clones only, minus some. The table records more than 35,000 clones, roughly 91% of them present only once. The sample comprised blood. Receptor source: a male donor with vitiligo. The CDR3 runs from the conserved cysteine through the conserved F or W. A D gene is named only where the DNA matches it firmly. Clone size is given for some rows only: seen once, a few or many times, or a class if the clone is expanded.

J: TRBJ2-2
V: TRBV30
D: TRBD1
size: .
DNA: TGTGCCTGGCAAGACAGGGGGGCCGGGGAGCTGTTTTTT
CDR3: CAWQDRGAGELFF

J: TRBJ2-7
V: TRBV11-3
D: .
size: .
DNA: TGTGCCAGCAGCTACGGCCCGGGGAAAACCGAGCAGTACTTC
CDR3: CASSYGPGKTEQYF

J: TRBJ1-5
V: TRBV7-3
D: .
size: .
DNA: TGTGCCAGCAGCTCGGAAAGTATCGACAGACACAATCAGCCCCAGCATTTT
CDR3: CASSSESIDRHNQPQHF

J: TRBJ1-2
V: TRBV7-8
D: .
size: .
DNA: TGTGCCAGCAGCTTAGCCCTCTTTACGGGAGGCTACACCTTC
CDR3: CASSLALFTGGYTF

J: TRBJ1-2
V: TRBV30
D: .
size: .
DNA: TGTGCCTGGAGTGTACGGGCAGGGTATGGCTACACCTTC
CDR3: CAWSVRAGYGYTF

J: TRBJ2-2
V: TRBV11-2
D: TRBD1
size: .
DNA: TGTGCCAGCAGCTTAGTCAGGACAGGGTGGAACACCGGGGAGCTGTTTTTT
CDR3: CASSLVRTGWNTGELFF

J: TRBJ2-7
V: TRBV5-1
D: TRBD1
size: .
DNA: TGCGCCAGCAGCTTATCACCGACAGGGAGTTACGAGCAGTACTTC
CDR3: CASSLSPTGSYEQYF

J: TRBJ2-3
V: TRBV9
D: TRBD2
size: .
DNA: TGTGCCAGCAGCGTAGGTCCTAGCGGGGGAAGCACAGATACGCAGTATTTT
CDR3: CASSVGPSGGSTDTQYF

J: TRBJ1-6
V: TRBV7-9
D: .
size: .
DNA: TGTGCCAGCAGCTTGGCAAATTCACCCCTCCACTTT
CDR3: CASSLANSPLHF

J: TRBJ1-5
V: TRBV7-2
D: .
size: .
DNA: TGTGCCAGCAGCTTAGCGCTAGGTCAGCCCCAGCATTTT
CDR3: CASSLALGQPQHF

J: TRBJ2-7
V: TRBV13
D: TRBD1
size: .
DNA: TGTGCCAGCGGAGAGGGACAGTGGACCTACGAGCAGTACTTC
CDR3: CASGEGQWTYEQYF

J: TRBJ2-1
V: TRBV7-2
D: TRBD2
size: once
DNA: TGTGCCAGCAGCTTAGGGACTAGCGCCTACAATGAGCAGTTCTTC
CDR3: CASSLGTSAYNEQFF

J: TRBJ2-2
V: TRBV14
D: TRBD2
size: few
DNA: TGTGCCAGCAGCGTCGCGGGGGGGCCCACCGGGGAGCTGTTTTTT
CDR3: CASSVAGGPTGELFF

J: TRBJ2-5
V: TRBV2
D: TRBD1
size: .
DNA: TGTGCCAGCAAAGACAGGGCCTTCCAAGAGACCCAGTACTTC
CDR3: CASKDRAFQETQYF

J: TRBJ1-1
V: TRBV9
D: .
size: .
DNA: TGTGCCAGCAGCGGGGCGACGGGAAGTGAAGCTTTCTTT
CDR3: CASSGATGSEAFF

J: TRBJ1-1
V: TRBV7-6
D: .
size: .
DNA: TGTGCCAGCAGCCCAACGGCGCGGGGGCAGTTCACTGAAGCTTTCTTT
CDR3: CASSPTARGQFTEAFF

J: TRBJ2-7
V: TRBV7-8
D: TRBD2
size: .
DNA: TGTGCCAGCAGCTTAGTAACTAGCGGGGGGACCTCCCCAAGAGAGCAGTACTTC
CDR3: CASSLVTSGGTSPREQYF

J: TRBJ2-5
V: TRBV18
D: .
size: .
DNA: TGTGCCAGCTCACCGACGACTAGTGTAGAGACCCAGTACTTC
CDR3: CASSPTTSVETQYF

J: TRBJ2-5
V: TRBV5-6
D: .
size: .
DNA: TGTGCCAGCAGCTTGGGCGGGACAGAAGAGACCCAGTACTTC
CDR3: CASSLGGTEETQYF

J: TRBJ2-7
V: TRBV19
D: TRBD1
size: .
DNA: TGTGCCAGTAGTATGTTTGGGACAGGGGGATTCGAGCAGTACTTC
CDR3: CASSMFGTGGFEQYF

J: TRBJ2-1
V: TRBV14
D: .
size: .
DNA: TGTGCCAGCAGCCAAGATTCAGGGGTGGCCTACAATGAGCAGTTCTTC
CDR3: CASSQDSGVAYNEQFF

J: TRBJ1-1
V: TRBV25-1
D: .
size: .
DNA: TGTGCCAGCAGTGAATGGTTAATGAGGGGTGGAGGGTCCACTGAAGCTTTCTTT
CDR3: CASSEWLMRGGGSTEAFF